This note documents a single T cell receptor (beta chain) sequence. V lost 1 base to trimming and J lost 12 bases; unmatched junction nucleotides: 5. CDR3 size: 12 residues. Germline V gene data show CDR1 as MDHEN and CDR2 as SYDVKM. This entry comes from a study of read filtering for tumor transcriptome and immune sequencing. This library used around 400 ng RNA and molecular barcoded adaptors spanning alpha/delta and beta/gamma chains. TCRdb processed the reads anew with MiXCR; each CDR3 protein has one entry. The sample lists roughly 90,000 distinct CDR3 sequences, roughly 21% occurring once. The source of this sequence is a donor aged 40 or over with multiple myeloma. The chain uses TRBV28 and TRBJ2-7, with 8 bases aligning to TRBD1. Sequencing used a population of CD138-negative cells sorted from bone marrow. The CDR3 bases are TGTGCCAGCAGTTTATCGACAGGGGTCTTGTACTTC. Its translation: CASSLSTGVLYF.